These T cell receptor beta chains were read from a single sample in a study of T cell clusters in autoimmune cytopenias. No DNA is given; TCRdb re-called the multiplex PCR reads and lists each CDR3 protein once. This table lists a few hundred distinct CDR3 sequences. What was sequenced was peripheral blood. Every receptor here comes from a human donor with an autoimmune cytopenia or autoimmune hepatitis (not recorded which). Each CDR3 is given with its conserved first and last residue. Expanded clones are given a class, and other clones once, few, many or no size at all.

clone_size j_call v_call cdr3_aa
medium-sized TRBJ2-7 TRBV4-3 CASSPTDSTGTYEQYF
large TRBJ2-7 TRBV30 CAWSVQGNEQYF
large TRBJ2-1 TRBV27 CASKGLDRYNEQFF
medium-sized TRBJ1-3 TRBV28 CASSSPGEWSGNTIYF
large TRBJ2-1 TRBV4-3 CASSQDLSGGLLDNEQFF
medium-sized TRBJ2-1 TRBV27 CASAPDQTGAYNEQFF
large TRBJ1-6 TRBV19 CASRHTQGYNSPLHF
medium-sized TRBJ2-7 TRBV18 CASSLTGGASGSYEQYF
medium-sized TRBJ2-7 TRBV14 CASGETSYEQYF
. TRBJ2-1 TRBV6-5 CASSPLTGTSLNEQFF
medium-sized TRBJ2-1 TRBV5-4 CASSLGLAGVGEQFF
. TRBJ1-1 TRBV28 CASRHPPAEAFF
medium-sized TRBJ1-2 TRBV12-3/TRBV12-4 CASTPSLGEDYYGYTF
medium-sized TRBJ2-1 TRBV12-3/TRBV12-4 CASSFYSGGGDEQFF
medium-sized TRBJ2-3 TRBV5-6 CASSEPGLAGGGTDTQYF
large TRBJ2-2 TRBV30 CAWSVGNGELFF
large TRBJ2-7 TRBV19 CASSFRDGRGPEQYF
medium-sized TRBJ1-1 TRBV7-9 CASSLENYMNTEAFF
medium-sized TRBJ2-7 TRBV5-1 CASSLVPDSYEGYF
hyperexpanded TRBJ2-1 TRBV6-2/TRBV6-3 CASSYAGMTETGIRLANEQFF
medium-sized TRBJ2-1 TRBV4-3 CASSQGLLAGGTNEQFF
medium-sized TRBJ1-3 TRBV5-1 CASSLETGGNTIYF
. TRBJ1-5 TRBV11-1 CASSFRPTTGGGQPQHF
large TRBJ2-1 TRBV27 CASSLLAGVANEQFF
. TRBJ2-7 TRBV4-1 CASSQATVSYEQYF
large TRBJ2-6 TRBV11-1 CASSSRRGGGGANVLTF
large TRBJ1-2 TRBV30 CAWSPHGGLYGYTF
large TRBJ2-3 TRBV11-1 CASSLKPHGTNTDTQYF
. TRBJ1-4 TRBV29-1 CSVGGTGGTNEKLFF
large TRBJ2-2 TRBV12-3/TRBV12-4 CASSFLGGTGELFF
medium-sized TRBJ1-6 TRBV30 CAWSVGTGNSPLHF
large TRBJ2-4 TRBV15 CATSRAGQTKNIQYF
. TRBJ2-5 TRBV20-1 CSARDYLAGGKKETQYF
large TRBJ2-7 TRBV6-1 CASSERLTYEQYF
medium-sized TRBJ2-1 TRBV11-1 CASSLIGTSGGGEQFF
large TRBJ2-3 TRBV24-1 CATVAGTSTDTQYF
hyperexpanded TRBJ2-1 TRBV18 CASSVTGYYNEQFF
hyperexpanded TRBJ2-1 TRBV18 CASFPQVGPNNEQFF
. TRBJ1-2 TRBV7-9 CASSLAHRSDNGYTF
large TRBJ2-1 TRBV10-2 CASEERNEQFF
medium-sized TRBJ2-7 TRBV7-6 CASSQGQGWPYEQYF
hyperexpanded TRBJ1-1 TRBV29-1 CSARDRGSTEAFF
large TRBJ1-2 TRBV6-5 CASSQRDGYGYTF
. TRBJ2-3 TRBV28 CASTNTGDPTDTQYF
large TRBJ2-1 TRBV15 CATALARYYNEQFF
. TRBJ2-5 TRBV6-5 CASSPLTGTGGETQYF
hyperexpanded TRBJ2-1 TRBV15 CATSEISGEEQFF
medium-sized TRBJ2-3 TRBV2 CASKGLDDADTQYF
medium-sized TRBJ2-7 TRBV28 CASSLIVAEQYF
. TRBJ2-2 TRBV9 CASSVEGHGELFF
medium-sized TRBJ2-7 TRBV6-1 CASSAAGTAFREQYF
medium-sized TRBJ2-2 TRBV30 CAWRSGRANTGELFF
. TRBJ2-7 TRBV5-6 CASSLLGQGSSYEQYF
large TRBJ1-6 TRBV7-9 CASSSHDIAGIGSPLHF
. TRBJ2-3 TRBV20-1 CSAQLAGGPSTDTQYF